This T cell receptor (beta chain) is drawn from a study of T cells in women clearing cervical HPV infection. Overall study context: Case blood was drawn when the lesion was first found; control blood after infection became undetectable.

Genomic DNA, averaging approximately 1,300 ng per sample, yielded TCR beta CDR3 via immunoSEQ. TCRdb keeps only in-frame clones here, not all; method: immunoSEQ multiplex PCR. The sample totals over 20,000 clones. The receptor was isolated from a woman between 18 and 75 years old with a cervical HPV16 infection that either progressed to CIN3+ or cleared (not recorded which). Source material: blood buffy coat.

The CDR3 here is CASSVPTSGGYNEQFF. The covered CDR3 bases are TGTGCCAGCAGCGTTCCCACTAGCGGGGGGTACAATGAG. The V gene is TRBV9, the J gene TRBJ2-1; TRBD2 matches at 12 bases. The read stops 3 residues short of the end of the CDR3; the missing end is completed from the germline J gene. From germline, CDR1 is SGDLS and CDR2 YYNGEE. V lost 2 bases to trimming and J lost 4 bases; unmatched junction nucleotides: 4. CDR3 length: 16 amino acids.